This T cell receptor beta chain was sequenced in a study of T cell repertoires in cytomegalovirus infection. Study summary: A matching HLA type, together with CMV infection, was signaled by public TCR beta signatures.

Notes on this clonotype: Antigen: not known.

Findings and limits, study-wide: Cumulated frequencies of public TCR beta families served to identify carriers of CMV plus the relevant HLA.

From the reads, TCRdb called clonotypes with MiXCR, one entry per CDR3 protein. The data contain roughly 100,000 distinct CDR3 sequences, approximately 15% of them seen just once; the ten biggest clones take up approximately 8%. This clonotype was sampled from a human donor in good health (CMV status not recorded). Some clones in this sample may be carry-over from other donors' samples. Sequencing used PBMCs.

CDR3 nucleotide sequence: TGTGCCAGCAGCTCAGACAGGCTGAGGGGTGAAGCTTTCTTT. Its translation: CASSSDRLRGEAFF. V usage is TRBV6-5 and J usage is TRBJ1-1; D possibly corresponds to TRBD1 (6 bases). Deletions cut 6 bases from V and 7 bases from J, with 18 bases between. Per germline, CDR1 MNHEY and CDR2 SVGAGI. The CDR3 has 14 residues.